The clone carrying this TCR beta chain has a handful of counts. The antigen is unknown. This entry comes from a study of blood T cells in healthy people across ages. V lost 7 bases to trimming and J lost 0 bases; unmatched junction nucleotides: 13. This CDR3 is 16 amino acids long. The V gene's germline CDR1 is SQVTM and CDR2 ANQGSEA. Study-wide findings and caveats: More naive CD4+ cells and higher diversity were found in long-lived than in aged donors.

Extracted total RNA amounted to at least 6 micrograms for each sample. A second PCR, run for about 7 to 11 cycles, used a sample-barcoded 5' primer plus a J-beta primer mix. TCRdb independently ran MiXCR on the 5' RACE reads; one entry per CDR3 protein. Here the sample spans fewer than 2,000,000 distinct CDR3 sequences, almost 35% being singletons. This clonotype was obtained from a woman aged 25 to 39 in good health. Sequencing input: blood. The chain employs TRBV29-1 and TRBJ1-1; 8 bases are a match to TRBD1. The CDR3: CSAWGQAIWVNTEAFF. As DNA, the CDR3 is TGCAGCGCCTGGGGACAGGCGATCTGGGTGAACACTGAAGCTTTCTTT.